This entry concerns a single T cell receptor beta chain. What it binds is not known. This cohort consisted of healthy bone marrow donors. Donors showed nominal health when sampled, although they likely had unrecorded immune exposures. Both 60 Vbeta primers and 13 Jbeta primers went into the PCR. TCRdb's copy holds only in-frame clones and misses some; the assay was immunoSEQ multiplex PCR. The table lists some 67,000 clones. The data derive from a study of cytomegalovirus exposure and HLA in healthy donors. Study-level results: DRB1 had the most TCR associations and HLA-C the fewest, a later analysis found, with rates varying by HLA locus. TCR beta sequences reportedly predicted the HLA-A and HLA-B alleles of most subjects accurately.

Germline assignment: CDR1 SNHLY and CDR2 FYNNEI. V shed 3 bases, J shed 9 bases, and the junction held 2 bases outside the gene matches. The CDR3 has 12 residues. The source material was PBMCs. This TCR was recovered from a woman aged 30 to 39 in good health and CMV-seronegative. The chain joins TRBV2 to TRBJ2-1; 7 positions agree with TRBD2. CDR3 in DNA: TGTGCCAGCAGTGATTGGGGGGGTGAGCAGTTCTTC. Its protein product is CASSDWGGEQFF. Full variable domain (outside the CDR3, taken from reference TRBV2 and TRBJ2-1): EPEVTQTPSHQVTQMGQEVILRCVPISNHLYFYWYRQILGQKVEFLVSFYNNEISEKSEIFDDQFSVERPDGSNFTLKIRSTKLEDSAMYFCASSDWGGEQFFGPGTRLTVL.